This T cell receptor (beta chain) stems from a study of blood T cell repertoires in COVID-19. Study summary: Donors in the United States, Italy and Spain gave samples during acute or convalescent COVID-19. PBMCs, B-cell-depleted T cells, or T cells were the source of the cDNA or gDNA that made up the material.

Original methodology: Amplification of reference gene primers was used by the study to estimate nucleated cell counts. The protocol was immunoSEQ multiplex PCR, while the TCRdb copy is restricted to in-frame clones and leaves out a portion. The V and J calls and clone size come from that table; D and trimming were worked out from the DNA. The data show around 180,000 clones, 80% to 90% seen once. The sequence was obtained from a man aged 60 to 69 with acute or convalescent COVID-19. The sample consisted of peripheral blood.

The CDR3 loop reads CASSRDYGYTF. The CDR3 DNA reads TGTGCCAGTAGTCGGGACTATGGCTACACCTTC. The V and J genes are TRBV19 and TRBJ1-2; no firm D call. The ends were cut back, 5 bases at V and 3 bases at J, with 4 bases in the middle. The CDR3 extends over 11 amino acids. Germline values: CDR1 LNHDA, CDR2 SQIVND (reference sequence).